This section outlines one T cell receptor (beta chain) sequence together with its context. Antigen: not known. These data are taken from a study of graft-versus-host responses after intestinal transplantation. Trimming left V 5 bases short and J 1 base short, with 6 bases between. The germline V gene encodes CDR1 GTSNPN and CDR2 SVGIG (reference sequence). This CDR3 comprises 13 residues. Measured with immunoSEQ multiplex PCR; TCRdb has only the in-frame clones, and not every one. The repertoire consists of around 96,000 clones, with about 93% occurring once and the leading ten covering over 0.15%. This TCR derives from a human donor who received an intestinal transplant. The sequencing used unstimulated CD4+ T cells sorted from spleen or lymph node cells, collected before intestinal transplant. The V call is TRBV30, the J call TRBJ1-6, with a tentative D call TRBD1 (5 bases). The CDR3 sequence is CAWGGSYNSPLHF. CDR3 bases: TGTGCCTGGGGGGGGTCCTATAATTCACCCCTCCACTTT.